Listed below are T cell receptor beta chains from one sample, sequenced in a study of radiation and T cells in renal cell carcinoma. TCRdb's copy holds only in-frame clones and misses some; the assay was immunoSEQ multiplex PCR. This table has roughly 100,000 clones, 82% appearing once. The source was blood, collected from a patient whose treatment included radiotherapy and nephrectomy. These receptors all come from a man in his fifties or sixties with renal cell carcinoma. Each CDR3 is given with its conserved first and last residue. The D gene is left open where the match is weak. Only some rows state a clone size, as once, few, many or a class for expanded clones.

TRBV19	TRBJ1-5	-	-	TGTGCCAGTAGTATCGGGGGGCTCAAGCCCCAGCATTTT	CASSIGGLKPQHF
TRBV29-1	TRBJ2-5	-	TRBD1	TGCAGCGTTGGTACAGGGGTCCAAGAGACCCAGTACTTC	CSVGTGVQETQYF
TRBV27	TRBJ2-5	-	-	TGTGCCAGCAGTCCCGGGGGCGCCCTAGGGGGGGCCCAGTACTTC	CASSPGGALGGAQYF
TRBV23-1	TRBJ1-1	-	TRBD1	TGCGCCAGCAGTCCGAACCTAAGACAGGGGGCGAGCATATTGGCCATGAACACTGAAGCTTTCTTT	CASSPNLRQGASILAMNTEAFF
TRBV7-6	TRBJ1-1	few	TRBD1	TGTGCCAGCGGACAGGTGAACACTGAAGCTTTCTTT	CASGQVNTEAFF
TRBV18	TRBJ1-5	-	-	TGTGCCAGCTCACCGAAATCACACAATCAGCCCCAGCATTTT	CASSPKSHNQPQHF
TRBV29-1	TRBJ1-1	few	-	TGCAGCGTTGTTACTATCGGGCGCGAGAACACTGAAGCTTTCTTT	CSVVTIGRENTEAFF
TRBV29-1	TRBJ2-7	-	TRBD1	TGCAGCGTCATGGACAGGTTCGGCTACGAGCAGTACTTC	CSVMDRFGYEQYF
TRBV5-1	TRBJ1-1	-	TRBD1	TGCGCCAGCAGCTTAGGGACAGTGAACACTGAAGCTTTCTTT	CASSLGTVNTEAFF
TRBV27	TRBJ2-7	-	-	TGTGCCAGCAGTCCAGGGATCGAGCAGTACTTC	CASSPGIEQYF
TRBV28	TRBJ2-1	-	TRBD2	TGTGCCAGCAGTTCCCCGGGAAGCGGGAGTCGGAATGAGCAGTTCTTC	CASSSPGSGSRNEQFF
TRBV28	TRBJ2-3	-	TRBD1	TGTGCCAGCACCGTTCGGACAGGGGTAGATACGCAGTATTTT	CASTVRTGVDTQYF
TRBV5-1	TRBJ2-3	-	-	TGCGCCAGCAGCTTGGCCGGGGGGCGGACAGATACGCAGTATTTT	CASSLAGGRTDTQYF
TRBV6-6	TRBJ2-7	-	TRBD1	TGTGCCAGCAGTGGGAGACAGGGCCACGAGCAGTACTTC	CASSGRQGHEQYF
TRBV4-3	TRBJ2-1	-	TRBD2	TGCGCCAGCAGCCAGAGAGCGCTAGCGGGATTACAGAATGAGCAGTTCTTC	CASSQRALAGLQNEQFF
TRBV5-6	TRBJ2-7	-	TRBD1	TGTGCCAGCAGCTTGGGAGTAGCAGGCAGGGGGCGCGACTACGAGCAGTACTTC	CASSLGVAGRGRDYEQYF
TRBV5-1	TRBJ2-7	-	-	TGCGCCAGCAGCTTTGCGGGAACGGGAATCTACGAGCAGTACTTC	CASSFAGTGIYEQYF
TRBV7-2	TRBJ2-5	once	-	TGTGCCAGCAGCTTTATACCCGATTTTGGGGAGACCCAGTACTTC	CASSFIPDFGETQYF
TRBV19	TRBJ2-5	-	TRBD1	TGTGCCAGTAGGAGAGGACAGGCTCAAGAGACCCAGTACTTC	CASRRGQAQETQYF
TRBV5-1	TRBJ2-5	-	-	TGCGCCAGCACCCCTGCCTACAGAGGGGAGACCCAGTACTTC	CASTPAYRGETQYF
TRBV10-1	TRBJ2-7	-	TRBD2	TGCGCCAGCAGTGATGATTTAGCGGGAGCCTCCTACGAGCAGTACTTC	CASSDDLAGASYEQYF
TRBV5-1	TRBJ2-3	-	-	TGCGCCAGCAGCTATAGGAGCTACGCTAGCACAGATACGCAGTATTTT	CASSYRSYASTDTQYF
TRBV7-9	TRBJ1-5	-	-	TGTGCCAGCAGCTTAGATATCCAGCCCCAGCATTTT	CASSLDIQPQHF
TRBV27	TRBJ2-3	once	-	TGTGCCAGCAGTTTTTCCGGGGCCTACAGCACAGATACGCAGTATTTT	CASSFSGAYSTDTQYF
TRBV6-4	TRBJ2-5	-	TRBD2	TGTGCCAGCAGTGAATGGGTAGCGGGGGTTCAAGAGACCCAGTACTTC	CASSEWVAGVQETQYF
TRBV15	TRBJ2-7	-	TRBD1	TGTGCCACCAGCACTGACAGGGCCTCCTACGAGCAGTACTTC	CATSTDRASYEQYF
TRBV27	TRBJ2-1	-	-	TGTGCCAGCAGTTTTGTGGGCCCTTACAATGAGCAGTTCTTC	CASSFVGPYNEQFF
TRBV10-3	TRBJ2-2	-	-	TGTGCCATCAGTGAAAGAGGCCTGAGGGGCACCGGGGAGCTGTTTTTT	CAISERGLRGTGELFF
TRBV6-6	TRBJ2-4	-	-	TGTGCCAGCAGTTACTCGGCCCAGGTTCAGTACTTC	CASSYSAQVQYF
TRBV28	TRBJ2-7	-	-	TGTGCCAGCAGTAGGGTCGGGGTCTACGAGCAGTACTTC	CASSRVGVYEQYF
TRBV4-2	TRBJ2-7	-	-	TGTGCCAGCAGCCAAGATTCCCCTCGCGACGAGCAGTACTTC	CASSQDSPRDEQYF
TRBV5-1	TRBJ2-3	once	TRBD2	TGCGCCAGCAGCTCGGGACTAGCGGTTAGCACAGATACGCAGTATTTT	CASSSGLAVSTDTQYF
TRBV27	TRBJ1-5	-	TRBD1	TGTGCCAGCAGTTTATGGGGACAGGGGGGCAATCAGCCCCAGCATTTT	CASSLWGQGGNQPQHF
TRBV12-5	TRBJ2-1	few	TRBD2	TGTGCTAGTGGTTTGGTAGCGGGAGTTGGGAATGAGCAGTTCTTC	CASGLVAGVGNEQFF
TRBV7-9	TRBJ1-2	few	-	TGTGCCAGCAGCTTAGGCCGGATCTATGGCTACACCTTC	CASSLGRIYGYTF
TRBV27	TRBJ2-3	once	-	TGTGCCAGCAGTCTAGGAGCTTCAGATACGCAGTATTTT	CASSLGASDTQYF
TRBV6-1	TRBJ2-3	once	TRBD2	TGTGCCAGCAGTACGGGACTAGCGAACACAGATACGCAGTATTTT	CASSTGLANTDTQYF
TRBV10-3	TRBJ1-2	-	-	TGTGCCATCAGTGATGTTCGGCGCAGGGCGGATGGGACTGGCTACACCTTC	CAISDVRRRADGTGYTF
TRBV30	TRBJ1-4	-	-	TGTGCCTGGAGTCCGGGGCTTGAAAAACTGTTTTTT	CAWSPGLEKLFF
TRBV6-1	TRBJ2-7	-	-	TGTGCCAGCAGTGTCTTTCGGGGTTCCTACGAGCAGTACTTC	CASSVFRGSYEQYF
TRBV7-2	TRBJ2-7	-	TRBD2	TGTGCCAGCAGGGGGGGGTACGAGCAGTACTTC	CASRGGYEQYF
TRBV7-2	TRBJ2-5	-	-	TGTGCCAGCAGCTTAGCGTTCGGCCGGGAGACCCAGTACTTC	CASSLAFGRETQYF
TRBV11-2	TRBJ2-2	-	-	TGTGCCAGCACCCCGGACAGAAGAAACACCGGGGAGCTGTTTTTT	CASTPDRRNTGELFF
TRBV7-9	TRBJ1-2	-	-	TGTGCCAGCAGCTTAGGGCCCAACTATGGCTACACCTTC	CASSLGPNYGYTF
TRBV18	TRBJ2-1	-	TRBD2	TGTGCCAGCTCATTGGGACTACCGGTCGATGAGCAGTTCTTC	CASSLGLPVDEQFF
TRBV7-2	TRBJ2-1	-	TRBD2	TGTGCCAGCAGACCGACTAGCGGAGCCTACAATGAGCAGTTCTTC	CASRPTSGAYNEQFF
TRBV7-2	TRBJ1-1	-	-	TGTGCCAGCAGCTTAATTGGGAGATATGAAGCTTTCTTT	CASSLIGRYEAFF
TRBV9	TRBJ2-3	-	TRBD2	TGTGCCAGCAGCGTAGAGGGGGTAGCGGGATTAGATACGCAGTATTTT	CASSVEGVAGLDTQYF
TRBV7-8	TRBJ1-4	-	-	TGTGCCAGCAGCCCCCAGGGACGTCGGAGGAGTGAAAAACTGTTTTTT	CASSPQGRRRSEKLFF
TRBV19	TRBJ2-1	-	-	TGTGCCAGTACACTTGGGGCGGGGTCCTCCTACAATGAGCAGTTCTTC	CASTLGAGSSYNEQFF
TRBV28	TRBJ2-7	-	TRBD2	TGTGCCAGCAGCCTACTAGCGGTGACCTACGAGCAGTACTTC	CASSLLAVTYEQYF